The 20 T cell receptor beta chains in this list originate from one sample, sequenced in a study of human T cells and chemical hapten exposure. This sample's time point: patch test 2, 6 weeks after DPC sensitization. Treatment: therapeutic diphenylcyclopropenone sensitization with weekly scalp DPC. MiXCR was run by TCRdb on the RACE reads, yielding one entry per CDR3 protein. The sample yields over 85,000 distinct CDR3 sequences, about 9% seen once. The sample in question was whole blood, obtained in connection with sensitization to the hapten diphenylcyclopropenone (DPC). The receptors derive from a woman in her 40s with alopecia areata. Some clones in this sample may be carry-over from other donors' samples.

There are many counts of this clonotype. The chain uses TRBV28 and TRBJ2-3, with 8 bases aligning to TRBD2. With 6 bases clipped from V and 2 bases from J, the junction kept 7 bases outside the gene matches. The germline CDR1 and CDR2 sequences are MDHEN and SYDVKM. The CDR3 covers 15 residues. For the CDR3, the DNA is TGTGCCAGCAGCCCCGGGACTAGTGTCACAGATACGCAGTATTTT. It encodes CASSPGTSVTDTQYF.

A few counts support this clonotype. As DNA, the CDR3 is TGTGCCAGCAGCCAAGATCACAACAGGATCTATGGCTACACCTTC. Residues: CASSQDHNRIYGYTF. This rearrangement joins TRBV4-2 to TRBJ1-2; D is perhaps TRBD1 (5 bases). The CDR3 loop spans 15 amino acids. V was cut by 0 bases and J by 4 bases, with 12 bases left in between. CDR1 is LGHNA and CDR2 is YNFKEQ in the germline V gene.

The chain couples TRBV5-1 to TRBJ2-1; 7 bases are shared with TRBD1. CDR1 SGHRS and CDR2 YFSETQ come from the germline V gene. V shed 0 bases and J 1 base; nucleotides not matched to a gene: 4. This CDR3 contains 16 residues. In DNA, the CDR3 is TGCGCCAGCAGCTTGGGGACAGGCTCGTCCTACAATGAGCAGTTCTTC. Translation: CASSLGTGSSYNEQFF.

This chain joins TRBV5-4 and TRBJ2-1; 9 bases are shared with TRBD2. V trimming: 3 bases; J trimming: 3 bases; junction bases outside the gene matches: 7. Per the germline V gene, CDR1 is SGHNT and CDR2 is YYREEE (reference sequence). This CDR3 is 16 amino acids long. CDR3 in amino acids: CASSSLLLAGYNEQFF. CDR3 in DNA: TGTGCCAGCAGCTCATTGTTACTAGCGGGCTACAATGAGCAGTTCTTC.

The chain has TRBV24-1 and TRBJ2-5; TRBD1 might be the D (5 bases). The CDR3 totals 13 residues. Germline-derived CDR1 and CDR2 are KGHDR and SFDVKD. V lost 6 bases and J 4 bases, leaving 11 bases between the germline ends. The CDR3 DNA reads as TGTGCCACCAGTTTGGCAGGGCGAGAGACCCAGTACTTC. Translation gives CATSLAGRETQYF.

This clonotype was seen a handful of times. The chain employs TRBV3-1 and TRBJ1-2; D perhaps matches TRBD1 (5 bases). CDR3 length equals 13 residues. The germline V gene has CDR1 LGHDT and CDR2 YNNKEL (reference sequence). Deletions cut 3 bases from V and 4 bases from J, with 9 bases between. DNA for the CDR3: TGTGCCAGCAGCCAGCAGGGTCCCTATGGCTACACCTTC. As protein: CASSQQGPYGYTF.

The table lists this clonotype with a few counts. The chain is built from TRBV28 and TRBJ2-2; 9 bases are a match to TRBD1. The CDR3 extends over 15 amino acids. Germline-derived CDR1 and CDR2 are MDHEN and SYDVKM. V shed 6 bases, J shed 7 bases, and the junction held 9 bases outside the gene matches. The DNA for the CDR3 is TGTGCCAGCAGCTACAGGGGGCGCGGGATCGGGGAGCTGTTTTTT. Encoded protein: CASSYRGRGIGELFF.

This clonotype showed up just a few times. J is TRBJ2-4 and V is TRBV6-2 or TRBV6-3; TRBD2 matches 7 bases. From germline, CDR1 is MNHEY and CDR2 SVGEGT. The CDR3 runs to 19 residues. Germline trimming cut 2 bases from V and 5 bases from J; bases unmatched to any gene: 18. This CDR3 is CASSYPRGGVTSRENIQYF. The CDR3 nucleotides are TGTGCCAGCAGTTACCCCCGGGGAGGGGTAACTAGCCGGGAAAACATTCAGTACTTC.

The V gene is TRBV6-6, the J gene TRBJ2-7, with 7 positions matching TRBD1. The germline CDR1 and CDR2 sequences are MNHNY and SVGAGI (reference sequence). The ends lost 10 bases at V and 0 bases at J; junction bases unmatched: 6. The CDR3 loop spans 13 amino acids. CDR3 sequence: CATTGDNSYEQYF. CDR3 sequence (DNA): TGTGCCACCACAGGGGATAACTCCTACGAGCAGTACTTC.

There are many counts of this clonotype. The chain recombines TRBV6-5 with TRBJ1-1; no definite D call. This CDR3 comprises 15 residues. The V and J ends lost 2 bases and 4 bases respectively, with 14 bases between them. Germline assignment: CDR1 MNHEY and CDR2 SVGAGI. The CDR3 nucleotides read TGTGCCAGCAGTTACGACTCTACAGTGCCCACTGAAGCTTTCTTT. Protein: CASSYDSTVPTEAFF.

The rearrangement links TRBV9 to TRBJ2-7; 11 bases align to TRBD1. CDR1 is SGDLS, CDR2 YYNGEE, per germline. V lost 2 bases to trimming and J lost 0 bases; unmatched junction nucleotides: 1. CDR3 size: 15 residues. CDR3 coding DNA: TGTGCCAGCAGCGTTGGGACAGGGGGCTCCTACGAGCAGTACTTC. Translating gives CASSVGTGGSYEQYF.

This clonotype has at least ten counts. This chain joins TRBV20-1 and TRBJ2-3; 7 bases line up with TRBD2. The ends lost 5 bases at V and 14 bases at J; junction bases unmatched: 13. The CDR3 spans 12 residues. Germline V gene sequence: CDR1 DFQATT, CDR2 SNEGSKA (reference sequence). CDR3 sequence: CSAGRTSGELYF. In nucleotides, the CDR3 is TGCAGTGCTGGACGGACTAGTGGTGAGCTGTATTTT.

There are many counts of this clonotype. This chain uses TRBV9 with TRBJ2-7; D not certain. The CDR3 length is 13 residues. Germline CDR1 SGDLS, CDR2 YYNGEE. V gave up 4 bases and J gave up 0 bases, with 8 bases separating them. CDR3 bases: TGTGCCAGCAGCCCAGGACCCTCCTACGAGCAGTACTTC. Translation gives CASSPGPSYEQYF.

This clonotype was counted only a few times. This chain connects TRBV6-1 to TRBJ1-1; D is unresolved. Germline V gene data show CDR1 as MNHNS and CDR2 as SASEGT. Trimming took 7 bases from V and 3 from J, leaving 15 bases between them. The CDR3 has 14 amino acids. CDR3 region: CASILGGLDTEAFF. The CDR3 bases are TGTGCCAGCATCCTAGGAGGGTTGGACACTGAAGCTTTCTTT.

The rearrangement joins TRBV12-3 or TRBV12-4 to TRBJ2-1; 10 positions agree with TRBD2. CDR3 length: 15 amino acids. Germline trimming cut 3 bases from V and 6 bases from J; bases unmatched to any gene: 5. CDR3 coding DNA: TGTGCCAGCAGTTTTGAAGCGGGAGGGGGCAATGAGCAGTTCTTC. It encodes CASSFEAGGGNEQFF.

The sample holds a few counts of this clonotype. The chain carries TRBV6-2 or TRBV6-3 and TRBJ2-1; D is unresolved. The CDR3 length is 13 residues. Trimming cost V 7 bases and J 0 bases, with 7 bases left between them. CDR1 is MNHEY and CDR2 is SVGEGT in the germline V gene. CDR3 coding DNA: TGTGCCAGCAAAACTGGCTCCTACAATGAGCAGTTCTTC. Translated: CASKTGSYNEQFF.

This clonotype was picked up a small number of times. This rearrangement joins TRBV5-4 to TRBJ2-2; TRBD2 aligns across 15 bases. V was pared by 4 bases and J by 8 bases, with 9 bases of the junction left unmatched. This CDR3 is built from 17 residues. Germline CDR1 reads SGHNT; CDR2 reads YYREEE (reference sequence). The CDR3 is CASSPGLAGGPPGELFF. As DNA, the CDR3 is TGTGCCAGCAGCCCTGGACTAGCGGGAGGGCCCCCTGGGGAGCTGTTTTTT.

This clonotype has ten or more counts. In DNA form, the CDR3 reads TGTGCCAGCAGCCGACTAGAGTCAGGCGAGCAGTTCTTC. Protein: CASSRLESGEQFF. The chain employs TRBV12-3 or TRBV12-4 and TRBJ2-1; D is perhaps TRBD2 (6 bases). The CDR3 sequence is 13 residues long. Trimming shortened V by 6 bases and J by 10 bases, and 16 bases separated the two germline ends.

This clonotype was seen repeatedly, ten times or more. This chain links TRBV27 with TRBJ2-2; D is unresolved. The CDR3 runs 13 residues. V was trimmed by 0 bases and J by 4 bases, leaving 3 bases between them. Looked up from germline, CDR1 is MNHEY and CDR2 is SMNVEV (reference sequence). The CDR3 spells CASSLSTTGELFF. The CDR3, as DNA: TGTGCCAGCAGTTTATCGACCACCGGGGAGCTGTTTTTT.

This clonotype came up a few times. The chain uses TRBV2 and TRBJ1-2; no clear D. Germline CDR1 reads SNHLY; CDR2 reads FYNNEI. The CDR3 is made up of 15 amino acids. V was trimmed by 7 bases and J by 2 bases, leaving 17 bases between them. As DNA, the CDR3 is TGTGCCAGCATAAAAATGGGGATATCGAACTATGGCTACACCTTC. It yields the protein CASIKMGISNYGYTF.